Listed below are T cell receptor beta chains from one sample, sequenced in a study of blood T cell repertoires in COVID-19. The method was immunoSEQ multiplex PCR; TCRdb's version includes in-frame clones alone and lacks a portion of them. The sample consists of some 290,000 clones, 90% of them appearing once. The sequenced sample was peripheral blood. These receptors were collected from a young woman with COVID-19, enrolled during active disease. Both conserved end residues are part of each CDR3. Not all rows give a size; the values are once, few, many and, for expanded clones, a class.

j_gene	v_gene	abundance	CDR3aa
TRBJ2-2	TRBV5-1	-	CASSLDPSGSNTGELFF
TRBJ2-1	TRBV28	once	CASSPSGYRGDEQFF
TRBJ2-1	TRBV7-8	-	CASSSMGLTREQFF
TRBJ2-1	TRBV20-1	-	CSASPTAVVVNEQFF
TRBJ1-1	TRBV5-4	few	CASSWGIGQGGTEAFF
TRBJ1-3	TRBV6-5	-	CASTASSTGGNTIYF
TRBJ2-6	TRBV6-6	-	CASSYEGSGANVLTF
TRBJ1-5	TRBV6-2/TRBV6-3	-	CASSTPQGFGPQHF
TRBJ1-2	TRBV9	-	CASSVGTGGDGYTF
TRBJ1-1	TRBV7-9	few	CASSLGKLGQMNTEAFF
TRBJ1-3	TRBV6-5	-	CIVGGSSNTIYF
TRBJ2-7	TRBV20-1	-	CSASSGRSSYEQYF
TRBJ2-5	TRBV12-5	-	CASGSSGPQETQYF
TRBJ2-7	TRBV30	-	CAWRPRGWDYEQYF
TRBJ2-2	TRBV7-2	-	CASRPPGGELFF
TRBJ2-7	TRBV18	-	CASSWTSGRAEGEQYF
TRBJ1-4	TRBV12-3/TRBV12-4	-	CASRDRGEKLFF
TRBJ2-5	TRBV5-4	-	CASSPGTTSTGETQYF
TRBJ2-2	TRBV6-6	once	CASSPGTSGSGDNTGELFF
TRBJ1-1	TRBV3-1/TRBV3-2	-	CASSQDPDRRNTEAFF
TRBJ1-4	TRBV2	-	CASSVVTSNEKLFF
TRBJ2-3	TRBV15	-	CATSRSYGQLSTDTQYF
TRBJ1-5	TRBV28	-	CASSFMPGGSNQPQHF
TRBJ1-3	TRBV7-9	-	CASSPTGAGNTIYF
TRBJ1-5	TRBV19	-	CASSTLRDNQPQHF
TRBJ2-2	TRBV10-3	-	CAITPDTGELFF
TRBJ1-5	TRBV19	-	CASSIGGDRPSSNQPQHF
TRBJ2-7	TRBV6-5	-	CASSYLAGDYEQYF
TRBJ2-4	TRBV11-2	-	CASSLELLAKNIQYF
TRBJ2-7	TRBV5-4	-	CASSSKLAETYEQYF
TRBJ1-5	TRBV2	-	CASSVGGARVGQPQHF
TRBJ2-7	TRBV5-6	-	CASSSDREYYEQYF
TRBJ2-1	TRBV29-1	-	CSVGGTRYNEQFF
TRBJ2-7	TRBV15	-	CATSRPPGTSGGVSEQYF
TRBJ2-1	TRBV30	once	CAWRGGGLAGKEQFF
TRBJ1-3	TRBV7-8	few	CASSSPPVRGGGNTIYF
TRBJ2-7	TRBV5-1	-	CASSGGQGAYEQYF
TRBJ1-1	TRBV5-6	-	CASSFKGQGAFF
TRBJ1-2	TRBV27	-	CATRGGQLDYGYTF
TRBJ2-5	TRBV5-4	-	CASSLTGTETQYF
TRBJ1-6	TRBV5-4	once	CASSTADSPLHF
TRBJ1-2	TRBV2	-	CASSTGESYGYTF
TRBJ1-5	TRBV6-5	-	CASSTQGRGNQPQHF
TRBJ1-4	TRBV28	-	CASRTGGGWANEKLFF
TRBJ2-7	TRBV29-1	-	CSVGQGVLSYEQYF
TRBJ2-7	TRBV2	-	CASSEIRGTYEQYF
TRBJ1-1	TRBV18	-	CASSPQGQLNTEAFF
TRBJ2-7	TRBV30	-	CAWSAAGGQYEQYF
TRBJ2-7	TRBV28	-	CASSLEEGTPYEQYF
TRBJ1-1	TRBV11-2	-	CASSRGTSEAFF
TRBJ1-5	TRBV19	once	CASSPTPGTGGANQPQHF
TRBJ2-7	TRBV5-1	few	CASSPARASGGVTYEQYF
TRBJ2-7	TRBV6-4	-	CASSFETSGSYEQYF
TRBJ2-2	TRBV19	once	CASSGLAAPPFTGELFF
TRBJ1-2	TRBV19	-	CASSKHGTGDYGYTF